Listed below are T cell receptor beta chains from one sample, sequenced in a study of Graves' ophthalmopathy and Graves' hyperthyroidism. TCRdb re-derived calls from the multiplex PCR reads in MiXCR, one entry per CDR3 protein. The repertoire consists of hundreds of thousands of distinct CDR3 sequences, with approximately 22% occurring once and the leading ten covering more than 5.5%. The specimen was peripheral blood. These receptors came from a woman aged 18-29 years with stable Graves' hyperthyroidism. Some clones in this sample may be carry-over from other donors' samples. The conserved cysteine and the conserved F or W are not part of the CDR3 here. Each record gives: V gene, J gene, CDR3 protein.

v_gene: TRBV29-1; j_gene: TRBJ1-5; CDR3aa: SVDRDQPQH
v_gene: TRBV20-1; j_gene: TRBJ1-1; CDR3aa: SARVRTGHTEAF
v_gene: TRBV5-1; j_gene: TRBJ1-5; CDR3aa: ASSDGTGNQPQH
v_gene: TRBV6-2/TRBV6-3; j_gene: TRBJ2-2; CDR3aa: ASSYFGLAGGNTGELF
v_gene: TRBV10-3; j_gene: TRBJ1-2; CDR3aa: AISEGTGSYGYT
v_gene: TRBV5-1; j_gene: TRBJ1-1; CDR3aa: ASSVDRGRSTEAF
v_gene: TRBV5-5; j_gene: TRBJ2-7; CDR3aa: ASSLVKRTVSYEQY
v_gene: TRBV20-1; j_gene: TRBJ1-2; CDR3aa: SARDRDMANYGYT
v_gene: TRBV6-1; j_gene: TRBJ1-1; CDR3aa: ASSRTGGLNTEAF
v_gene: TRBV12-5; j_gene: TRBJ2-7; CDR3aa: ASGISPGNYEQY
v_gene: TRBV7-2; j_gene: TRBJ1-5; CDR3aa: ASSLQEGRGQPQH
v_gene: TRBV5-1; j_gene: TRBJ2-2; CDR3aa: ASSLLWTGNTGELF
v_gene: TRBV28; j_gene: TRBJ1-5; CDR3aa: ASSLWGNRPQH
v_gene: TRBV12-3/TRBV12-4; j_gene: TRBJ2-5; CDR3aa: ASGRAEIQETQY
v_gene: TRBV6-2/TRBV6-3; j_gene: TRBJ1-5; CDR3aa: ASSYPSQDQPQH
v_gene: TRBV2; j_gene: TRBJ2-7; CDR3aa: ASTEGSLSYEQY
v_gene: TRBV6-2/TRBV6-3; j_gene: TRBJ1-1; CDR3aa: ASSFRVGLATEAF
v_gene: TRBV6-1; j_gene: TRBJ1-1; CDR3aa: ASSRYRAKNTEAF
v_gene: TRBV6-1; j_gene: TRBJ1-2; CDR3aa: ASNNKQVYT
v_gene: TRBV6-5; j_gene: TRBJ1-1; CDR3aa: ASSYQGRGTEAF
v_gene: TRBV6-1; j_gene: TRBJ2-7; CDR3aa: ASGPKRGGEQY
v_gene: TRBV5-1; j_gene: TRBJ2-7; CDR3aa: ASSPAGTGSSYEQY
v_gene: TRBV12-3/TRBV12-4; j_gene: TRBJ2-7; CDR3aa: ASRSPSGGAEY
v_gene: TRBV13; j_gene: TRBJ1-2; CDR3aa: ASSYGPEISDGYT
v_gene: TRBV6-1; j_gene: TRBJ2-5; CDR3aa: ASIEGETQY
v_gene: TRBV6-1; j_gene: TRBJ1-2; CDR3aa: ASRTVEARNYGYT
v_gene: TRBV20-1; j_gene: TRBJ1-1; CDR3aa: SATRGRDTEAF
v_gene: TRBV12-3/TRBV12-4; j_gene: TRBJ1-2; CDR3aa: ASSPIYRGPDGYT
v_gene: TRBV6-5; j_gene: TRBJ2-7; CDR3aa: ASSWREGNEQY
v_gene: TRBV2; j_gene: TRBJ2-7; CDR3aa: ASRGTGSEQY
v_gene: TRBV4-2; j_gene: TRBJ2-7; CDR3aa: ASSQMGSLTYEQY
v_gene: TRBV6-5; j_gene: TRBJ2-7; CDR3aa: ASVGTSLDEQY
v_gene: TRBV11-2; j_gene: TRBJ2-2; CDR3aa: ASSSRGLGTGELF
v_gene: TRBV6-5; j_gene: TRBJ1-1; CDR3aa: ASSYDRRATEAF
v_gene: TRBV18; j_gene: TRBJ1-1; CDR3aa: ASSIQTGSTEAF
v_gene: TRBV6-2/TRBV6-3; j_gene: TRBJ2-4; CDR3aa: ASSYGLTQGLGIQY
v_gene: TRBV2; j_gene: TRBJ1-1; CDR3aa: ASSETVHAEAF
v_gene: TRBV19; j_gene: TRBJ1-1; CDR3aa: ASSVGTEAF
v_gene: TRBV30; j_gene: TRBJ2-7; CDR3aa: AWVGARRLEGEQY
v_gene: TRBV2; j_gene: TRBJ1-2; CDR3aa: ASKGHGMYGYT
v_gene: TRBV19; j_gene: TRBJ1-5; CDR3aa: ASSIRDSTQPQH
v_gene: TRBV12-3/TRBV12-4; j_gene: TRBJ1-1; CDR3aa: ASTPVDRAVTEAF
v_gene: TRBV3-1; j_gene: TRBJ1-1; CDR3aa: ASSQPSQGGTEAF
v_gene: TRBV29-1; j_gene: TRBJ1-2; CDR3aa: SVGQGPYGYT
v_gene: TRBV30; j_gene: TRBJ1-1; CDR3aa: AWSVRSGNTEAF
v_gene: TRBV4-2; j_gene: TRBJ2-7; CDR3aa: ASSQVGAANGYEQY